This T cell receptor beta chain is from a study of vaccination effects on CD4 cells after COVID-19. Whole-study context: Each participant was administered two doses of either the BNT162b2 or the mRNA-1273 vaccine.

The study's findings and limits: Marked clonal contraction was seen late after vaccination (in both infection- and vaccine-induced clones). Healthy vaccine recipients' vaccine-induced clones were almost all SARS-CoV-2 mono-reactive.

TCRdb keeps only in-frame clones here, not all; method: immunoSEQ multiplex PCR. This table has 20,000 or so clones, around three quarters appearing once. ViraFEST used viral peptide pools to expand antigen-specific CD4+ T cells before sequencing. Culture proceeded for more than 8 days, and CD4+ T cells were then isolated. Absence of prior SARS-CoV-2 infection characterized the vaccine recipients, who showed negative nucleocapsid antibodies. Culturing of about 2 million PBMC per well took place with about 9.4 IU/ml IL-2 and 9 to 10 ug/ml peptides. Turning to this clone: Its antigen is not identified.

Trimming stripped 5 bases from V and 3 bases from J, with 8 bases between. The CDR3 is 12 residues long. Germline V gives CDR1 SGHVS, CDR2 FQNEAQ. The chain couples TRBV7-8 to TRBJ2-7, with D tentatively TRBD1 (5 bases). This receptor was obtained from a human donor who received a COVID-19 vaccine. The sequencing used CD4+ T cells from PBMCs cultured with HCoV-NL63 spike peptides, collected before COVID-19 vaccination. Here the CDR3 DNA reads TGTGCCAGCAGCCCAACAGGCTACGAGCAGTACTTC. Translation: CASSPTGYEQYF.